Below, 5 T cell receptor beta chains from the same sample are listed, as sequenced in a study of blood T cell repertoires in COVID-19. The protocol was immunoSEQ multiplex PCR, while the TCRdb copy is restricted to in-frame clones and leaves out a portion. This table holds more than 300,000 clones, approximately 89% found once. Input material: PBMCs or T cells enriched from blood (not recorded which). Receptor source: a woman in her forties who had been exposed to COVID-19.

With regard to this clone: An end of the junction does not agree with germline; a read error may underlie this. This chain uses TRBV7-7 with TRBJ2-2, with 8 positions matching TRBD2. Germline V CDR1 and CDR2: SSHAT, FNYEAQ (reference sequence). The CDR3 contains 14 residues. The CDR3 loop is CASSLLRGDGELFF. The CDR3 nucleotides are TGTGCTAGCAGCTTATTGCGGGGGGACGGGGAGCTGTTTTTT.

This chain joins TRBV24-1 and TRBJ1-1, with D maybe TRBD1 (5 bases). Trimming took 2 bases from V and 1 from J, leaving 16 bases between them. The germline V gene has CDR1 KGHDR and CDR2 SFDVKD. The CDR3 extends over 17 amino acids. DNA for the CDR3: TGTGCCACCAGTGATTGCGGGGCTAACCGGAGGAACACTGAAGCTTTCTTT. It encodes CATSDCGANRRNTEAFF.

This clone appeared once. V usage is TRBV3-1 (or the pseudogene TRBV3-2) and J usage is TRBJ2-1; 10 nucleotides match TRBD1. Germline V gene sequence: CDR1 LGHDT, CDR2 YNNKEL (reference sequence). The CDR3 consists of 14 residues. V trimming: 2 bases; J trimming: 10 bases; junction bases outside the gene matches: 5. CDR3 DNA: TGTGCCAGCAGCCAACAGACAGGGGGCGGCGAGCAGTTCTTC. Amino acid sequence: CASSQQTGGGEQFF.

As for this clone: Additional DNA sequences in this sample encode the identical CDR3. J is TRBJ1-5 and V is TRBV18; TRBD1 matches at 9 bases. Germline V gene lookup returns CDR1 KGHSH and CDR2 LQKENI. The junction had 3 bases not matched to a gene; V was cut back by 3 bases and J by 6 bases. The CDR3 totals 14 residues. Here the CDR3 DNA reads TGTGCCAGCTCACCGGGACAGGGTTTTCAGCCCCAGCATTTT. Protein: CASSPGQGFQPQHF.

The V and J genes are TRBV7-6 and TRBJ2-7; TRBD2 matches 7 bases. There are 15 residues in the CDR3. CDR1 and CDR2 from the germline V gene are SGHVS and FNYEAQ. The trim removed 0 bases at V and 1 base at J, leaving 3 bases unmatched. CDR3 sequence: CASSLAAGESYEQYF. The CDR3 coding sequence is TGTGCCAGCAGCTTAGCGGCGGGAGAGTCCTACGAGCAGTACTTC.